This TCR beta chain appears in the sequencing data of a study of T-cell reconstitution after alpha-beta-depleted transplantation in children. This clonotype was counted ten times or more. Unique molecular identifiers tagged the TCRbeta library. TCRdb fed the PCR reads into MiXCR, producing one record per CDR3 protein. Of roughly 500,000 distinct CDR3 sequences in the sample, around 13% were seen once. Trimming pared 1 base from V and 3 bases from J, leaving 15 bases between. This CDR3 is 16 amino acids long. The TCR comes from a human donor who donated a stem cell graft to a child with combined immunodeficiency. This material consisted of PBMCs from the stem cell graft donor, taken from the stem cell graft. This chain joins TRBV12-3 or TRBV12-4 and TRBJ1-2; a possible D gene is TRBD1 (6 bases). The CDR3 sequence is CASSLEKGGRDYGYTF. The DNA of the CDR3 is TGTGCCAGCAGTTTAGAGAAGGGGGGGCGAGACTATGGCTACACCTTC.